The 26 T cell receptor beta chains presented below share a single source sample, sequenced in a study of OX40 agonist ivuxolimab in advanced cancers. TCRdb's copy holds only in-frame clones and misses some; the assay was immunoSEQ multiplex PCR. The sample has fewer than 85,000 clones, about 86% seen once. The sample here was CD4+ or CD8+ T cells sorted from blood, taken in a trial of the OX40 agonist ivuxolimab. These receptors were taken from an adult with an advanced solid tumor such as melanoma, head and neck, liver or kidney cancer.

The rearrangement uses TRBV6-5 and TRBJ2-7; tentatively, D is TRBD2 (7 bases). Germline V lookup: CDR1 MNHEY, CDR2 SVGAGI. This CDR3 has 15 amino acids. V lost 7 bases and J 2 bases, leaving 18 bases between the germline ends. The CDR3 protein is CASTRGGGATYEQYF. The CDR3 DNA is TGTGCCAGCACTCGCGGTGGGGGGGCAACCTACGAGCAGTACTTC.

The genes are TRBV7-9 and TRBJ1-2; 7 nucleotides line up with TRBD1. The CDR3 extends over 12 amino acids. Germline trimming cut 6 bases from V and 3 bases from J; bases unmatched to any gene: 1. The germline V gene encodes CDR1 SEHNR and CDR2 FQNEAQ (reference sequence). Written as DNA, the CDR3 is TGTGCCAGCAGGGGGACAGACTATGGCTACACCTTC. Its protein is CASRGTDYGYTF. Full variable domain (missing parts from reference TRBV7-9 and TRBJ1-2): DTGVSQNPRHKITKRGQNVTFRCDPISEHNRLYWYRQTLGQGPEFLTYFQNEAQLEKSRLLSDRFSAERPKGSFSTLEIQRTEQGDSAMYLCASRGTDYGYTFGSGTRLTVV.

The J gene is TRBJ2-5, the V gene TRBV7-7, with D hard to call. The CDR3 runs 17 residues. Germline-derived CDR1 and CDR2 are SSHAT and FNYEAQ (reference sequence). V lost 1 base and J lost 5, with 20 bases in between. The CDR3 sequence: CASSLVRPREMGETQYF. CDR3 DNA sequence: TGTGCCAGCAGCTTAGTTAGGCCACGCGAAATGGGGGAGACCCAGTACTTC.

This chain connects TRBV25-1 to TRBJ1-2, with 12 bases lining up with TRBD1. From germline, CDR1 is MGHDK and CDR2 SYGVNS. The CDR3 consists of 15 residues. Trimming removed 4 bases from V and 6 bases from J; junction bases left unmatched: 6. The CDR3 loop is CASSGRDRGLDGYTF. The CDR3 nucleotides are TGTGCCAGCAGTGGCCGGGACAGGGGGCTGGATGGCTACACCTTC.

Sample share makes this clone medium-sized. The gene calls are TRBV5-5 and TRBJ1-1, with TRBD1 matching 9 bases. The J segment lost 4 bases and the V segment lost 1 base, leaving 5 bases of the junction unmatched. CDR3 length: 15 amino acids. The germline V gene encodes CDR1 SGHKS and CDR2 YYEKEE (reference sequence). CDR3 nucleotide sequence: TGTGCCAGCAGCTTGTGGGGGACAGGGAGCACTGAAGCTTTCTTT. Translating gives CASSLWGTGSTEAFF.

This chain uses TRBV7-6 with TRBJ2-7; 10 positions match TRBD2. In germline, CDR1 is SGHVS, CDR2 FNYEAQ. After removal of 0 bases from V and 0 bases from J, the junction contained 11 bases not matched to a gene. CDR3 size: 19 residues. The CDR3: CASSLARASGGPSSYEQYF. CDR3 bases: TGTGCCAGCAGCTTAGCGCGGGCTAGCGGGGGCCCCAGCTCCTACGAGCAGTACTTC. The full variable domain, rest sourced from reference TRBV7-6 and TRBJ2-7, is GAGVSQSPRYKVTKRGQDVALRCDPISGHVSLYWYRQALGQGPEFLTYFNYEAQQDKSGLPNDRFSAERPEGSISTLTIQRTEQRDSAMYRCASSLARASGGPSSYEQYFGPGTRLTVT.

The CDR3 DNA is TGTGCCATGAAGGTTGGGCGGAGCACAGATACGCAGTATTTT. Protein product: CAMKVGRSTDTQYF. The chain couples TRBV5-4 to TRBJ2-3, with D unclear. V dropped 9 bases and J dropped 0 bases, with 14 bases sitting between them. CDR1 SGHNT and CDR2 YYREEE come from the germline V gene (reference sequence). The CDR3 is 14 amino acids. The variable domain in full, completed from reference TRBV5-4 and TRBJ2-3, reads ETGVTQSPTHLIKTRGQQVTLRCSSQSGHNTVSWYQQALGQGPQFIFQYYREEENGRGNFPPRFSGLQFPNYSSELNVNALELDDSALYLCAMKVGRSTDTQYFGPGTRLTVL.

This clone has a single count. The CDR3 sequence is CASSSVGQGPGYTF. CDR3 DNA: TGTGCCAGCAGCTCGGTGGGGCAGGGCCCAGGCTACACCTTC. The chain couples TRBV9 to TRBJ1-2; tentatively, D is TRBD1 (5 bases). Per the germline V gene, CDR1 is SGDLS and CDR2 is YYNGEE. The CDR3 is 14 amino acids. Trimming took 4 bases from V and 8 from J, leaving 18 bases between them.

V is TRBV2 and J is TRBJ1-4, with 10 nucleotides matching TRBD1. The CDR3 has 14 residues. The germline CDR1 and CDR2 sequences are SNHLY and FYNNEI. V lost 6 bases to trimming and J lost 5 bases; unmatched junction nucleotides: 3. The CDR3 region has the DNA TGTGCCAGCAGAGTGGGACAGGGGAATGAAAAACTGTTTTTT. Protein: CASRVGQGNEKLFF.

V usage is TRBV5-1 and J usage is TRBJ2-5; D unresolved. The DNA end is more similar to TRBJ2-7, so the J call may be wrong. There are 15 residues in the CDR3. Germline assignment: CDR1 SGHRS and CDR2 YFSETQ. CDR3 DNA sequence: TGCGCCAGCAGCTTGAACCCCGCGACGGACTACGAGCAGTACTTC. Its protein is CASSLNPATDYEQYF.

The chain combines TRBV18 with TRBJ2-7; unclear D gene. This CDR3 has 18 residues. Between the trimmed V and J ends, which lost 1 base and 0 bases, there was a span of 19 bases. Germline CDR1 and CDR2: KGHSH and LQKENI. The CDR3 DNA follows: TGTGCCAGCTCACCACGGGGATTCGACGTCCCCAACTCCTACGAGCAGTACTTC. Protein: CASSPRGFDVPNSYEQYF.

On this clone: At one end, the junction sequence differs from germline, possibly due to a read error. This sequence joins TRBV6-1 and TRBJ2-6, with D maybe TRBD1 (5 bases). Germline V gene sequence: CDR1 MNHNS, CDR2 SASEGT. This CDR3 comprises 13 residues. The DNA of the CDR3 is TGTGCCACCAACAAGTCTGGGGCCAACGTCCTGATTTTC. As protein: CATNKSGANVLIF.

The rearrangement joins TRBV10-3 to TRBJ2-1, with D perhaps TRBD2 (5 bases). The CDR3 is 12 amino acids. From germline, CDR1 is ENHRY and CDR2 SYGVKD. V was cut by 5 bases and J by 7 bases, with 9 bases left in between. Here the CDR3 DNA reads TGTGCCATCAGTAGTGAGGGTAATGAGCAGTTCTTC. It is translated as CAISSEGNEQFF.

The chain combines TRBV11-2 with TRBJ1-2; D uncertain. The CDR3 spans 14 residues. Per germline, CDR1 SGHAT and CDR2 FQNNGV. The V gene lost 0 bases and the J gene lost 5 bases, with 10 bases spanning the gap. Here the CDR3 reads CASSLDHSGYGYTF. CDR3 bases: TGTGCCAGCAGCTTAGATCACTCGGGGTATGGCTACACCTTC.

The chain joins TRBV7-2 to TRBJ2-7; TRBD1 matches at 7 bases. The V gene's germline CDR1 is SGHTA and CDR2 FQGNSA. The CDR3 loop spans 15 amino acids. J was trimmed by 2 bases and V by 0 bases; bases with no gene match: 4. CDR3 region: CASSLASGQPYEQYF. In DNA form, the CDR3 reads TGTGCCAGCAGCTTAGCTTCGGGACAGCCCTACGAGCAGTACTTC.

This clone was detected a few times. V is TRBV7-9 and J is TRBJ2-1; 8 bases map to TRBD1. In germline, CDR1 is SEHNR, CDR2 FQNEAQ (reference sequence). V shed 7 bases and J 3 bases; nucleotides not matched to a gene: 8. The CDR3 has 15 amino acids. DNA of the CDR3: TGTGCCAGCACCACCGGGACAGGAGTCTACAATGAGCAGTTCTTC. Translation: CASTTGTGVYNEQFF.

The CDR3 sequence is CASSPGQGGLEQYF. CDR3 DNA sequence: TGTGCCAGCAGCCCGGGACAGGGGGGGCTGGAGCAGTACTTC. The J gene is TRBJ2-7, the V gene TRBV7-2; 11 bases align to TRBD1. This CDR3 has 14 amino acids. Germline V gene lookup returns CDR1 SGHTA and CDR2 FQGNSA. J was trimmed by 7 bases and V by 5 bases; bases with no gene match: 7.

The gene calls are TRBV6-6 and TRBJ2-5; 7 bases line up with TRBD1. With V trimmed by 2 bases and J by 4 bases, 10 bases remained unmatched. Germline-derived CDR1 and CDR2 are MNHNY and SVGAGI (reference sequence). The CDR3 sequence is 16 residues long. CDR3 coding DNA: TGTGCCAGCAGTTACCACCCCGGGACAGCCGGAGAGACCCAGTACTTC. It yields the protein CASSYHPGTAGETQYF.

Written as DNA, the CDR3 is TGTGCCAGCAGCGACGCGGGACAGGGTACCGGGGCCGGAAACATTCAGTACTTC. Its translation: CASSDAGQGTGAGNIQYF. The chain has TRBV7-2 and TRBJ2-4; 9 positions agree with TRBD1. Germline-derived CDR1 and CDR2 are SGHTA and FQGNSA. Trimming took 5 bases from V and 6 from J; bases not matched to a gene: 17. The CDR3 extends over 18 amino acids.

This clone is categorized as medium-sized. The chain links TRBV30 to TRBJ2-5; 8 bases agree with TRBD1. Germline loops: CDR1 GTSNPN, CDR2 SVGIG (reference sequence). The CDR3 loop spans 11 amino acids. The CDR3 sequence: CAGQGRETQYF. In DNA, the CDR3 is TGTGCAGGACAGGGTAGGGAGACCCAGTACTTC.

The chain recombines TRBV7-8 with TRBJ1-3; 12 bases agree with TRBD1. The V and J ends lost 4 bases and 4 bases, in that order; junction bases with no gene match: 8. From germline, CDR1 is SGHVS and CDR2 FQNEAQ. This CDR3 comprises 17 residues. Here the CDR3 DNA reads TGTGCCAGCAGCTCCGGGACAGGGGGCTCAGGAGGAAACACCATATATTTT. Translation: CASSSGTGGSGGNTIYF. The whole variable domain, filled in from reference TRBV7-8 and TRBJ1-3, reads GAGVSQSPRYKVAKRGQDVALRCDPISGHVSLFWYQQALGQGPEFLTYFQNEAQLDKSGLPSDRFFAERPEGSVSTLKIQRTQQEDSAVYLCASSSGTGGSGGNTIYFGEGSWLTVV.

The chain couples TRBV11-2 to TRBJ2-3, with D hard to call. Deletions cut 1 base from V and 3 bases from J, with 2 bases between. The CDR3 totals 12 residues. Germline CDR1 and CDR2: SGHAT and FQNNGV. For the CDR3, the DNA is TGTGCCAGCAGCTTAGGGACAGATACGCAGTATTTT. Its translation is CASSLGTDTQYF.

The chain recombines TRBV29-1 with TRBJ2-1, with a weak D call TRBD1 (5 bases). Germline CDR1 SQVTM, CDR2 ANQGSEA. V was trimmed by 8 bases and J by 3 bases, leaving 17 bases between them. The CDR3 is 14 amino acids. CDR3 nucleotides: TGCAGCACCCCCGGGCAGGGTTACTACAATGAGCAGTTCTTC. Protein sequence: CSTPGQGYYNEQFF.

This clone has a single count. The rearrangement links TRBV4-1 to TRBJ1-3, with D hard to call. The CDR3 covers 15 residues. The germline gives CDR1 MGHRA, CDR2 YSYEKL. The V end lost 3 bases, the J end lost 0 bases, and 9 bases lay between the germline ends. In DNA, the CDR3 is TGCGCCAGCAGCCATTTGGAGACCTCTGGAAACACCATATATTTT. Protein: CASSHLETSGNTIYF.

This chain joins TRBV30 and TRBJ1-1; D perhaps matches TRBD1 (5 bases). The CDR3 runs to 13 residues. Germline V CDR1 and CDR2: GTSNPN, SVGIG (reference sequence). The germline V and J ends were trimmed by 8 bases and 1 base, with 14 bases remaining between them. CDR3 loop: CAGHRSPNTEAFF. Written as DNA, the CDR3 is TGTGCCGGCCACAGGAGTCCGAACACTGAAGCTTTCTTT.

Only one count was recorded for this clone. The chain combines TRBV19 with TRBJ2-6; the D gene is possibly TRBD1 (8 bases). The germline V and J ends were trimmed by 6 bases and 0 bases, with 18 bases remaining between them. The germline CDR1 and CDR2 sequences are LNHDA and SQIVND (reference sequence). There are 18 residues in the CDR3. This CDR3 is CASRGGTGAYSGANVLTF. As DNA, the CDR3 is TGTGCCAGTAGGGGAGGGACAGGCGCCTACTCTGGGGCCAACGTCCTGACTTTC.